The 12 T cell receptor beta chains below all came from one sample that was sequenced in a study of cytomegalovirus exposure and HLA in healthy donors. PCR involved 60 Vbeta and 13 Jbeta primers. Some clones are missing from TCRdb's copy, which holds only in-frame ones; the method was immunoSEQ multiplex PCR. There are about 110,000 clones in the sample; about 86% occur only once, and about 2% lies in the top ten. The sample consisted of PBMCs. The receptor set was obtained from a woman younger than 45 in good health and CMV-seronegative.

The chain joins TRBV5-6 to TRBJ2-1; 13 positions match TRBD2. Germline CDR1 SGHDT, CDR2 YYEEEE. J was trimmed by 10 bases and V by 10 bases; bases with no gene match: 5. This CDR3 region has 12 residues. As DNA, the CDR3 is TGTGCCGGTGGGACTAGCGGGATCGAGCAGTTCTTC. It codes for CAGGTSGIEQFF.

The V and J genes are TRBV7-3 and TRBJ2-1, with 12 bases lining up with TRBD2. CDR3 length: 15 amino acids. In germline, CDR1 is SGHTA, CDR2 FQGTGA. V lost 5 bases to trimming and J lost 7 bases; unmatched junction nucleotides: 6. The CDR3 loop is CASSPGLAGYNEQFF. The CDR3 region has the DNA TGTGCCAGCAGCCCTGGACTAGCGGGATATAATGAGCAGTTCTTC.

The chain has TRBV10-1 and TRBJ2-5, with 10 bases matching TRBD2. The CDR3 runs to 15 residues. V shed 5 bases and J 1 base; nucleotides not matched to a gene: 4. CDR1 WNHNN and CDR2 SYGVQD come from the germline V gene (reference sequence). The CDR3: CASSRGTSVQETQYF. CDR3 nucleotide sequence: TGCGCCAGCAGTCGCGGGACTAGCGTCCAAGAGACCCAGTACTTC.

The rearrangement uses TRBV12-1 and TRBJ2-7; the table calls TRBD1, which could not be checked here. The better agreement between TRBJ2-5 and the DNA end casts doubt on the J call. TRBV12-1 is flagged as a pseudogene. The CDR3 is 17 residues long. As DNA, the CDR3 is TGTGCCAGCAGCTTTGTACGCAGGCAGGGAAGCCAAGAGACCCAGTACTTC. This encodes CASSFVRRQGSQETQYF.

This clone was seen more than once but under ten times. The CDR3 reads CASSLRIGGANTEAFF. CDR3 coding DNA: TGCGCCAGCAGCTTGAGGATCGGGGGGGCTAACACTGAAGCTTTCTTT. The chain uses TRBV5-1 and TRBJ1-1, with D tentatively TRBD1 (6 bases). The germline V gene encodes CDR1 SGHRS and CDR2 YFSETQ. The CDR3 totals 16 residues. The ends were cut back, 1 base at V and 2 bases at J, with 15 bases in the middle.

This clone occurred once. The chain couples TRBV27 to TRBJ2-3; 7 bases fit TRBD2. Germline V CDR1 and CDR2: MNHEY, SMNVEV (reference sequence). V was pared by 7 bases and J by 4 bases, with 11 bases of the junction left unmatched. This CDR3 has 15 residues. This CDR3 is CASTTAGRQADTQYF. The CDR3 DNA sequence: TGTGCCAGCACCACAGCGGGGCGTCAGGCAGATACGCAGTATTTT.

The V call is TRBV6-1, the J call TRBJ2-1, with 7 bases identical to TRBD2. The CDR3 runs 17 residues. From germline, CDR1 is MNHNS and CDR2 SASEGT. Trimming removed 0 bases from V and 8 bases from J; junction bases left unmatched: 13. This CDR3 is CASSEARLREPGHEQFF. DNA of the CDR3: TGTGCCAGCAGTGAAGCGCGATTGCGGGAGCCCGGGCATGAGCAGTTCTTC.

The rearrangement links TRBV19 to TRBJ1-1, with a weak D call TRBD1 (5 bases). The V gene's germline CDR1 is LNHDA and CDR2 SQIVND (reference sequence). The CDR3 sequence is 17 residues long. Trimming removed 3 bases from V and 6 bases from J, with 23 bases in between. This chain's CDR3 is CASSIRRSTDHTPEAFF. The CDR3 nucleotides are TGTGCCAGTAGTATCCGTCGCTCGACAGACCACACGCCTGAAGCTTTCTTT.

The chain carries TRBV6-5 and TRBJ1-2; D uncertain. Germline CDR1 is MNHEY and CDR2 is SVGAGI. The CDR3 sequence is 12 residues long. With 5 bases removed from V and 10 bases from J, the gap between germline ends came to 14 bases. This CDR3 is CASSQEQRDYTF. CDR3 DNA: TGTGCCAGCAGTCAAGAACAGAGAGACTACACCTTC.

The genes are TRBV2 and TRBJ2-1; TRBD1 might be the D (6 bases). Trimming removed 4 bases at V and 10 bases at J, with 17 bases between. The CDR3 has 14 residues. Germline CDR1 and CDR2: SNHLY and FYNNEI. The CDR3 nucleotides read TGTGCCAGCAGTGGCACCTGGACAGCAACCGAGCAGTTCTTC. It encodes CASSGTWTATEQFF.

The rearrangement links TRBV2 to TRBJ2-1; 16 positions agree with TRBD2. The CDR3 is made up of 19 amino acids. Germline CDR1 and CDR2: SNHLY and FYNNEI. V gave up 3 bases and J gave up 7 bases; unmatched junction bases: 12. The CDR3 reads CASSDLGLAGGPVGNEQFF. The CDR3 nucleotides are TGTGCCAGCAGTGACTTGGGACTAGCGGGAGGGCCAGTGGGGAATGAGCAGTTCTTC.

Written as DNA, the CDR3 is TGTGCCAGCAGCGCGGGAGGAGTCACCTACGAGCAGTACTTC. This translates into CASSAGGVTYEQYF. This chain uses TRBV28 with TRBJ2-7; the match to TRBD2 covers 8 bases. Trimming cost V 6 bases and J 2 bases; bases outside gene matches: 6. Germline CDR1 reads MDHEN; CDR2 reads SYDVKM. CDR3 length: 14 amino acids.